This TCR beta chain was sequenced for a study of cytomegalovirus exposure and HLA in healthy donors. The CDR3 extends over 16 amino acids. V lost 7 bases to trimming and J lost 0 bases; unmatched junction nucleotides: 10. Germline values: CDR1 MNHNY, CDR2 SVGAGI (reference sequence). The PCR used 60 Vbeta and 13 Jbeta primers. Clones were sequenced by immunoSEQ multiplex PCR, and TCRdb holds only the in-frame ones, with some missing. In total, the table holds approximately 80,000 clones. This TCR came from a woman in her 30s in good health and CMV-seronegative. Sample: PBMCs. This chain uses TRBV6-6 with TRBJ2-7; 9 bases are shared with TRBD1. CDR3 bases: TGTGCCAGCACCATACAGGGGGCCCTTGGCTCCTACGAGCAGTACTTC. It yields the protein CASTIQGALGSYEQYF.